Described below is a single T cell receptor (beta chain) sequence and its context. Its antigen is not known. PCR involved 60 Vbeta and 13 Jbeta primers. How the authors handled the data: Roughly 12 million of 65 million to 95 million unique TCR beta chains were shared, per a later count. Only in-frame clones appear in the TCRdb table, and some are missing; sequencing was by immunoSEQ multiplex PCR. V, J and clone size are taken as reported in that table, and D and trimming were inferred from the DNA itself. The table includes about 200,000 clones, over 60% detected once. The data stem from a study of cytomegalovirus exposure and HLA in healthy donors. Study outcomes and limitations: For most TCR beta V segments, an earlier analysis put the productive rate at about 87% or about 30% of the time.

The germline CDR1 and CDR2 sequences are SGHKS and YYEKEE (reference sequence). The J segment lost 5 bases and the V segment lost 6 bases, leaving 7 bases of the junction unmatched. The CDR3 loop spans 15 amino acids. The genes are TRBV5-5 and TRBJ2-1; 11 nucleotides agree with TRBD1. The material sequenced was PBMCs. This TCR was sampled from a man aged 18 to 29 in good health and CMV-seronegative. CDR3 coding DNA: TGTGCCAGCATGCCCGGGACAGGGGGAAACAATGAGCAGTTCTTC. Translating gives CASMPGTGGNNEQFF.